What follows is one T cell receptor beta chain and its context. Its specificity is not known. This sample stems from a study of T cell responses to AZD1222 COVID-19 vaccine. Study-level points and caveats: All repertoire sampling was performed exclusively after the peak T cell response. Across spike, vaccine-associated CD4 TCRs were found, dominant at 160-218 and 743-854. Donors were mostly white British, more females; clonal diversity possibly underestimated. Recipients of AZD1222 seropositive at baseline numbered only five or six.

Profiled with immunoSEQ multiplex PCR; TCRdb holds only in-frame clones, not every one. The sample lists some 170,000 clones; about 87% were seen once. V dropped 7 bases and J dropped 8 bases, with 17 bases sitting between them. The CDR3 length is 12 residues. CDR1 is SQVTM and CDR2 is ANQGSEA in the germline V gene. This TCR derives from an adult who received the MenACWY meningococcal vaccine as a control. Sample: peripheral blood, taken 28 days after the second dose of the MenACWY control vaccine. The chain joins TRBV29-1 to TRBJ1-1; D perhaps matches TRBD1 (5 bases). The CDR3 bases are TGCAGCGCAAGATCGACAGCGAACGAAGCTTTCTTT. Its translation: CSARSTANEAFF.